This is a list of T cell receptor beta chains from one sample in a study of T cells in Graves' hyperthyroidism and ophthalmopathy. TCRdb reprocessed the multiplex PCR reads with MiXCR, giving one entry per CDR3 protein. The top ten clones hold 25% to 30% of a sample with about 360,000 distinct CDR3 sequences, approximately 14% of them seen once. The sequencing input was blood. These receptor sequences come from a young woman with Graves' hyperthyroidism that later progressed to Graves' ophthalmopathy. Each CDR3 is given without its conserved first and last residue. Expanded clones are given a class, and other clones once, few, many or no size at all.

CDR3 protein	clone size	V gene	J gene
SASVVSGRHYYEQF	NA	TRBV20-1	TRBJ2-1
SASSAPPYEQY	many	TRBV29-1	TRBJ2-7
ASSQPGLAGFGIWHEQF	many	TRBV12-3/TRBV12-4	TRBJ2-1
ASSQSGGYGTGVKTRGNQPQH	many	TRBV6-1	TRBJ1-5
ASSFTLETQY	many	TRBV11-2	TRBJ2-5
ASSQGGSLFETQY	few	TRBV14	TRBJ2-5
ASSETNRGDEGTEAF	once	TRBV25-1	TRBJ1-1
ASLQGGQPQH	many	TRBV27	TRBJ1-5
ASSLPNYGYT	NA	TRBV7-9	TRBJ1-2
ASNSGHPYEQY	NA	TRBV6-1	TRBJ2-7
ASSSGQSYNSPLH	NA	TRBV5-4	TRBJ1-6
ASSPFLQDSNQPQH	many	TRBV7-2	TRBJ1-5
SFGPEEGYT	NA	TRBV29-1	TRBJ1-2
ASSRGVREARTDTQY	many	TRBV27	TRBJ2-3
ASSSDRGHGYT	NA	TRBV28	TRBJ1-2
AISDQGGSSYGYT	few	TRBV10-3	TRBJ1-2
ASSHPRQGYNEQF	many	TRBV4-1	TRBJ2-1
SVVPALSWAGGIDNEQF	few	TRBV29-1	TRBJ2-1
ASSQVLAGGYEQY	many	TRBV4-1	TRBJ2-7
ASSPGTDTNYGYT	many	TRBV18	TRBJ1-2
SAKGTSGREETQY	NA	TRBV20-1	TRBJ2-5
ASSFKGTGDHNEQF	NA	TRBV6-2/TRBV6-3	TRBJ2-1
ASSFTGTRGAF	many	TRBV28	TRBJ1-1
ASSQDSSGANVLT	NA	TRBV4-2	TRBJ2-6
ASSLGGLTGELF	many	TRBV27	TRBJ2-2
SARDMDKGNQPQH	few	TRBV20-1	TRBJ1-5
ASSLMDANTEAF	many	TRBV28	TRBJ1-1
SARDHEGETQY	NA	TRBV20-1	TRBJ2-5
ACYWGSEAF	NA	TRBV19	TRBJ1-1
ASSLDSQGADTQY	many	TRBV5-1	TRBJ2-3
ASSPGQGAFGDTQY	NA	TRBV4-2	TRBJ2-3
SAREPTVSEKLF	NA	TRBV20-1	TRBJ1-4
ASGPGTSGDQNEQF	many	TRBV12-5	TRBJ2-1
ATSAWDPGTVTGELF	NA	TRBV24-1	TRBJ2-2
ASSLDASSYNEQF	many	TRBV7-6	TRBJ2-1
ASSLALLEGTDTQY	NA	TRBV5-1	TRBJ2-3
ASSRRGLVGSYEQY	many	TRBV3-1	TRBJ2-7
ASSPGTSGSPPYNEQF	many	TRBV28	TRBJ2-1
ASDLSGTTF	NA	TRBV7-9	TRBJ2-1
ATSKAAQETQY	many	TRBV24-1	TRBJ2-5
ASSDPGQERNIQY	NA	TRBV6-1	TRBJ2-4
ASSLEQGFRETQY	NA	TRBV7-9	TRBJ2-5